The next 29 T cell receptor beta chains were all read from a single sample in a study of OX40 agonist ivuxolimab in advanced cancers. Clones were read by immunoSEQ multiplex PCR, and TCRdb kept only the in-frame ones, dropping some. The profile shows 65,000 to 80,000 clones, around 89% of them singletons. The sample was CD4+ or CD8+ T cells sorted from blood, taken in a trial of the OX40 agonist ivuxolimab. Source of these receptors: an adult with an advanced solid tumor such as melanoma, head and neck, liver or kidney cancer.

In DNA form, the CDR3 reads TGTGCCAGCAGCGTAGTGGGGACTAGCGGGAGCGGCCCAACAGATACGCAGTATTTT. It is translated as CASSVVGTSGSGPTDTQYF. The chain couples TRBV9 to TRBJ2-3, with TRBD2 matching over 14 bases. The CDR3 contains 19 residues. With 0 bases clipped from V and 3 bases from J, the junction kept 9 bases outside the gene matches. The germline CDR1 and CDR2 sequences are SGDLS and YYNGEE.

V gene TRBV6-5 combines with J gene TRBJ2-7, with D possibly TRBD1 on 6 matching bases. Germline V CDR1 and CDR2: MNHEY, SVGAGI. The CDR3 sequence is 14 residues long. Between the trimmed V and J ends, which lost 7 bases and 2 bases, there was a span of 15 bases. The CDR3 region is CASIRDTGPYEQYF. For the CDR3, the DNA is TGTGCCAGCATAAGGGACACAGGGCCCTACGAGCAGTACTTC.

V and J are TRBV6-4 and TRBJ2-1, with TRBD2 as a possible D gene (5 bases). Germline CDR1 MRHNA, CDR2 SNTAGT. V was pared by 6 bases and J by 9 bases, with 18 bases between. CDR3 length: 14 amino acids. Here the CDR3 DNA reads TGTGCCAGCAGCCGGGAAATAGATGGCTTTGAGCAGTTCTTC. It yields the protein CASSREIDGFEQFF.

The genes are TRBV5-1 and TRBJ2-1, with TRBD2 identical over 8 bases. This CDR3 contains 14 residues. Germline lookup yields CDR1 SGHRS and CDR2 YFSETQ. The V segment lost 7 bases and the J segment 2 bases; nucleotides outside the gene matches: 5. In DNA form, the CDR3 reads TGCGCCAGCGCGGGGGGCGGCCCCTACAATGAGCAGTTCTTC. It is translated as CASAGGGPYNEQFF.

The chain uses TRBV19 and TRBJ1-3; D unclear. Germline-derived CDR1 and CDR2 are LNHDA and SQIVND (reference sequence). Trimming left V 5 bases short and J 0 bases short, with 8 bases between. The CDR3 is 14 residues long. The DNA for the CDR3 is TGTGCCAGTAGTGCGGGGAACTCTGGAAACACCATATATTTT. Residues: CASSAGNSGNTIYF.

The gene calls are TRBV2 and TRBJ1-6; 9 nucleotides match TRBD1. With 6 bases clipped from V and 9 bases from J, the junction kept 3 bases outside the gene matches. Per the germline V gene, CDR1 is SNHLY and CDR2 is FYNNEI. There are 13 residues in the CDR3. The DNA of the CDR3 is TGTGCCAGCAGGACAGGGGGGATTTCACCCCTCCACTTT. Protein sequence: CASRTGGISPLHF.

The chain carries TRBV2 and TRBJ1-3, with 7 bases fitting TRBD1. The CDR3 extends over 16 amino acids. V trimming: 7 bases; J trimming: 1 base; junction bases outside the gene matches: 10. Germline V lookup: CDR1 SNHLY, CDR2 FYNNEI. CDR3: CASILGQPASGNTIYF. CDR3 coding DNA: TGTGCCAGCATCCTGGGACAGCCAGCTTCTGGAAACACCATATATTTT.

This chain links TRBV6-5 with TRBJ2-7; no clear D gene. Germline V gene lookup returns CDR1 MNHEY and CDR2 SVGAGI. Trimming left V 2 bases short and J 6 bases short, with 17 bases between. The CDR3 is 15 amino acids. The CDR3 coding sequence is TGTGCCAGCAGTTACGAGGCTAAGGAACGTTGCGAGCAGTACTTC. It encodes CASSYEAKERCEQYF.

The chain has TRBV27 and TRBJ2-4; no firm D call. CDR1 is MNHEY and CDR2 is SMNVEV in the germline V gene (reference sequence). V was pared by 6 bases and J by 6 bases, with 12 bases between. The CDR3 runs to 13 residues. Written as DNA, the CDR3 is TGTGCCAGCAGCCGAGGACGGAGAAACATTCAGTACTTC. It specifies CASSRGRRNIQYF.

The chain joins TRBV19 to TRBJ2-7, with 11 bases identical to TRBD2. The CDR3 spans 14 residues. The V gene's germline CDR1 is LNHDA and CDR2 SQIVND (reference sequence). Unmatched junction bases numbered 3, after V lost 6 bases and J lost 2 bases. For the CDR3, the DNA is TGTGCCAGTAGAGTAGCGGGAGGGCCCTACGAGCAGTACTTC. It yields the protein CASRVAGGPYEQYF. Using reference TRBV19 and TRBJ2-7 for the parts outside the CDR3, the full variable domain is DGGITQSPKYLFRKEGQNVTLSCEQNLNHDAMYWYRQDPGQGLRLIYYSQIVNDFQKGDIAEGYSVSREKKESFPLTVTSAQKNPTAFYLCASRVAGGPYEQYFGPGTRLTVT.

This clone has just one count. The V call is TRBV7-9, the J call TRBJ2-3; tentative D call: TRBD2 (6 bases). Trimming removed 4 bases from V and 2 bases from J, with 10 bases in between. The CDR3 length is 14 residues. In germline, CDR1 is SEHNR, CDR2 FQNEAQ (reference sequence). Here the CDR3 reads CASSSQDYTDTQYF. CDR3 nucleotides: TGTGCCAGCAGCTCACAGGACTACACAGATACGCAGTATTTT.

The chain couples TRBV11-3 to TRBJ2-5; no clear D gene. CDR1 and CDR2 from the germline V gene are SGHNT and YENEEA. This CDR3 has 16 residues. Trimming pared 4 bases from V and 3 bases from J, leaving 18 bases between. This CDR3 reads CASSSPFLRAEETQYF. CDR3 in DNA: TGTGCCAGCAGCTCCCCATTCCTCCGGGCCGAAGAGACCCAGTACTTC.

The chain uses TRBV20-1 and TRBJ2-1; 10 bases align to TRBD2. The CDR3 loop spans 11 amino acids. CDR1 is DFQATT, CDR2 SNEGSKA, per germline (reference sequence). With 5 bases clipped from V and 15 bases from J, the junction kept 7 bases outside the gene matches. Here the CDR3 DNA reads TGCAGTGCTTTGAGCGGGAGGGGGGTGTTCTTC. This codes for CSALSGRGVFF.

The V call is TRBV13, the J call TRBJ2-2; D remains unclear. CDR3 size: 14 residues. V was clipped by 7 bases and J by 4 bases, with 13 bases between them. Looked up from germline, CDR1 is PRHDT and CDR2 is FYEKMQ (reference sequence). For the CDR3, the DNA is TGTGCCAGCAACTTCGGCGGATCCACCGGGGAGCTGTTTTTT. It translates to CASNFGGSTGELFF.

This clone is a singleton in its sample. The chain couples TRBV19 to TRBJ2-1; D is perhaps TRBD2 (6 bases). The CDR3 extends over 13 amino acids. CDR1 is LNHDA, CDR2 SQIVND, per germline (reference sequence). V was shortened by 6 bases and J by 6 bases, with 12 bases between the two germline ends. Here the CDR3 reads CASRTGATNEQFF. In DNA, the CDR3 is TGTGCCAGTAGAACGGGAGCCACCAATGAGCAGTTCTTC.

V and J are TRBV5-4 and TRBJ1-1; 7 nucleotides align to TRBD1. This CDR3 is built from 13 residues. The ends lost 3 bases at V and 6 bases at J; junction bases unmatched: 5. Germline-derived CDR1 and CDR2 are SGHNT and YYREEE (reference sequence). CDR3 in amino acids: CASSYGTEAEAFF. The CDR3 DNA reads as TGTGCCAGCAGCTACGGGACAGAGGCTGAAGCTTTCTTT.

This chain uses TRBV7-2 with TRBJ2-7; 8 bases align to TRBD1. Germline CDR1 and CDR2: SGHTA and FQGNSA. CDR3 length equals 16 residues. Trimming took 6 bases from V and 4 from J; bases not matched to a gene: 14. In DNA, the CDR3 is TGTGCCAGCAGTCCAGCCGGGACAGGACCCCTTTACGAGCAGTACTTC. Its translation is CASSPAGTGPLYEQYF.

The rearrangement links TRBV29-1 to TRBJ1-2, with TRBD1 identical over 8 bases. The CDR3 is made up of 14 amino acids. The J segment lost 4 bases and the V segment lost 8 bases, leaving 12 bases of the junction unmatched. Germline-derived CDR1 and CDR2 are SQVTM and ANQGSEA. This CDR3 reads CSTDQTGGGYGYTF. The CDR3 DNA sequence: TGCAGCACGGATCAAACAGGGGGTGGCTATGGCTACACCTTC. Drawing the rest from reference TRBV29-1 and TRBJ1-2, the complete variable domain is SAVISQKPSRDICQRGTSLTIQCQVDSQVTMMFWYRQQPGQSLTLIATANQGSEATYESGFVIDKFPISRPNLTFSTLTVSNMSPEDSSIYLCSTDQTGGGYGYTFGSGTRLTVV.

Only a few counts were recorded for this clone. The CDR3 protein is CASSQDGVYEQYF. DNA for the CDR3: TGTGCCAGCAGCCAAGACGGGGTCTACGAGCAGTACTTC. The chain carries TRBV4-2 and TRBJ2-7, with D possibly being TRBD2 (5 bases). Trimming pared 0 bases from V and 3 bases from J, leaving 6 bases between. Looked up from germline, CDR1 is LGHNA and CDR2 is YNFKEQ. The CDR3 totals 13 residues.

This clone was detected only once. The chain is built from TRBV7-2 and TRBJ2-3; D uncertain. Germline CDR1 reads SGHTA; CDR2 reads FQGNSA. This CDR3 is built from 12 residues. V lost 5 bases, J lost 9 bases, and 12 bases lay in between. The CDR3 sequence: CASSPFGGTQYF. As DNA, the CDR3 is TGTGCCAGCAGCCCCTTCGGTGGGACGCAGTATTTT.

V gene TRBV6-6 combines with J gene TRBJ2-2, with a weak D call TRBD1 (6 bases). The germline V gene encodes CDR1 MNHNY and CDR2 SVGAGI (reference sequence). The CDR3 runs to 15 residues. V was trimmed by 2 bases and J by 2 bases, leaving 9 bases between them. CDR3 coding DNA: TGTGCCAGCAGTTACAACAGGGTAAACACCGGGGAGCTGTTTTTT. Amino acid sequence: CASSYNRVNTGELFF.

The chain carries TRBV20-1 and TRBJ2-1; a weak D match, TRBD1 (6 bases). This CDR3 is built from 11 residues. The germline gives CDR1 DFQATT, CDR2 SNEGSKA (reference sequence). Trimming pared 7 bases from V and 4 bases from J, leaving 8 bases between. This CDR3 reads CSVTGYNEQFF. CDR3 in DNA: TGCAGTGTGACAGGATACAATGAGCAGTTCTTC.

The chain uses TRBV5-1 and TRBJ2-4; D possibly corresponds to TRBD1 (6 bases). The CDR3 is 16 amino acids. Germline V CDR1 and CDR2: SGHRS, YFSETQ. V was cut by 4 bases and J by 0 bases, with 14 bases left in between. The CDR3 DNA reads as TGCGCCAGCAGCATACACAGGGAAGGAGCCAAAAACATTCAGTACTTC. Translation: CASSIHREGAKNIQYF.

The chain joins TRBV19 to TRBJ1-5; 10 bases are shared with TRBD1. The V and J ends lost 9 bases and 6 bases, in that order; junction bases with no gene match: 5. Germline assignment: CDR1 LNHDA and CDR2 SQIVND (reference sequence). The CDR3 loop spans 13 amino acids. The CDR3 sequence is CASRDRGIQPQHF. The CDR3 DNA follows: TGTGCCAGCAGGGACAGGGGTATTCAGCCCCAGCATTTT.

The genes are TRBV6-1 and TRBJ1-5; no definite D call. The V gene's germline CDR1 is MNHNS and CDR2 SASEGT. This CDR3 contains 17 residues. V was cut by 4 bases and J by 0 bases, with 16 bases left in between. The CDR3 here is CASSGRARTRSNQPQHF. The CDR3, as DNA: TGTGCCAGCAGTGGAAGGGCTCGCACCCGTAGCAATCAGCCCCAGCATTTT.

The chain employs TRBV5-5 and TRBJ2-6; D is ambiguous. The V and J ends lost 0 bases and 0 bases respectively, with 7 bases between them. Germline CDR1 and CDR2: SGHKS and YYEKEE (reference sequence). This CDR3 has 16 residues. The CDR3 spells CASSLVLDSGANVLTF. DNA for the CDR3: TGTGCCAGCAGCTTGGTCCTCGACTCTGGGGCCAACGTCCTGACTTTC.

The rearrangement links TRBV18 to TRBJ2-2; 15 bases are a match to TRBD2. J gave up 5 bases and V 0 bases, and 7 bases lay outside the gene matches. This CDR3 comprises 19 residues. Per the germline V gene, CDR1 is KGHSH and CDR2 is LQKENI. DNA of the CDR3: TGTGCCAGCTCACCACCGGGACTAGCGGGAGGCCTTGGAACCGGGGAGCTGTTTTTT. Its protein product is CASSPPGLAGGLGTGELFF.

V gene TRBV5-8 combines with J gene TRBJ2-3; TRBD2 matches at 8 bases. With V trimmed by 7 bases and J by 3 bases, 13 bases remained unmatched. CDR1 and CDR2 (germline): SGHTS, YDEGEE. The CDR3 sequence is 16 residues long. The CDR3 DNA follows: TGTGCCAGCCCGCAGGGAGCGGGAGTGGAGACAGATACGCAGTATTTT. Protein sequence: CASPQGAGVETDTQYF.

The chain joins TRBV29-1 to TRBJ2-7; 7 bases map to TRBD1. The CDR3 contains 14 residues. V lost 6 bases and J lost 6; bases outside the gene matches: 14. The germline V gene has CDR1 SQVTM and CDR2 ANQGSEA. This CDR3 is CSVNEKTGTGEQYF. The CDR3, as DNA: TGCAGCGTCAACGAGAAGACAGGGACCGGCGAGCAGTACTTC.